This T cell receptor beta chain was documented in a study of blood T cell repertoires in COVID-19. Study-level information: From T cells, B-cell-depleted T cells, or PBMCs came the material, which was cDNA or gDNA.

The V and J ends lost 3 bases and 1 base respectively, with 12 bases between them. Germline V gene lookup returns CDR1 KGHSH and CDR2 LQKENI. The CDR3 has 15 residues. Participant age was roughly 18 to 95 years, and participants resided in roughly 25 US areas. In the original analysis: Amplification of reference gene primers provided the estimated nucleated cell counts. The data were produced by immunoSEQ multiplex PCR, yet TCRdb's version contains in-frame clones alone and is incomplete. V, J and clone size derive from that table, while D and trimming were established from the DNA sequence. This table has 200,000 to 250,000 clones, around 83% appearing once.

This receptor was identified in a woman in her 40s who had recovered from COVID-19. The V and J genes are TRBV18 and TRBJ1-1, with TRBD1 as a possible D gene (5 bases). Sequencing was carried out using PBMCs or T cells enriched from blood (not recorded which). CDR3 sequence reads: CASSPGQPRNTEAFF. In DNA, the CDR3 is TGTGCCAGCTCACCCGGACAACCGAGGAACACTGAAGCTTTCTTT.